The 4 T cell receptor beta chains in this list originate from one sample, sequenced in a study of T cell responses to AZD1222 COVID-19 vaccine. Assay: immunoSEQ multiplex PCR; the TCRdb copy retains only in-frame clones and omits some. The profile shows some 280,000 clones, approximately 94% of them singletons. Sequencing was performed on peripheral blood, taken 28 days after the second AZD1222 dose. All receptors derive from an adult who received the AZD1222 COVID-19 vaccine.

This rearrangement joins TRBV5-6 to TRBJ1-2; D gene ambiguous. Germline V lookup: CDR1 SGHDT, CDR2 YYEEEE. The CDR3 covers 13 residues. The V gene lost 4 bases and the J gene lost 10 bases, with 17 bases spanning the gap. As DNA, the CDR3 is TGTGCCAGCAGCCCACCCCTGCGCGGGGACTACACCTTC. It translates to CASSPPLRGDYTF.

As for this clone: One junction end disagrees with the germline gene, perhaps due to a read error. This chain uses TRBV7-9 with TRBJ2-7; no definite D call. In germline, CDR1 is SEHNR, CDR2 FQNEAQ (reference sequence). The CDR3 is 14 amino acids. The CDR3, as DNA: TGTGCCAGCAGCTTAGGAGTAGTCTCCCACGAGCAGTACTTC. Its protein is CASSLGVVSHEQYF.

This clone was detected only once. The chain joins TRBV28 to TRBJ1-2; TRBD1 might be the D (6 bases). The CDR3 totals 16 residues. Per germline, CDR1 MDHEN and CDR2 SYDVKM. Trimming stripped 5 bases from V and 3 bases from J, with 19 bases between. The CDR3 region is CASSQPQRGWHYGYTF. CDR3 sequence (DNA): TGTGCCAGCAGTCAACCTCAAAGGGGGTGGCACTATGGCTACACCTTC.

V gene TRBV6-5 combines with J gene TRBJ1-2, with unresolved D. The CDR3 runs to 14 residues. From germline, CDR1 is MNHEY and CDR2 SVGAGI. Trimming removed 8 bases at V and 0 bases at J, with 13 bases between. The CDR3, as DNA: TGTGCCAGCTCCCGGACCGAGTCTAACTATGGCTACACCTTC. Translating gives CASSRTESNYGYTF.